The sequence of this T cell receptor (beta chain) was determined in a study of shared clonotypes between healthy human individuals (dated by TCRdb to about 2020). About the full investigation: A couple of women and a few men aged 18 to 49 years were included in the cohort. Per donor, leukapheresis produced somewhere between about 0.94 and 8.9 billion PBMCs. Per donor, three plates each were used for CD4 naive and CD4 memory, two for CD8 naive, and one for CD8 memory. To estimate repertoire size and how much clonotypes are shared between individuals, the study performed deep sequencing of blood TCR repertoires from 4 to 6 healthy adults. To increase sequencing depth and limit assay-specific biases, different laboratories used diverse techniques to prepare libraries and sequence TCR repertoires.

Spanning cysteine to phenylalanine, the CDR3 consists of 17 amino acids. The DNA shown is the 51-base CDR3, in frame from base 1. From the germline V gene, CDR1 is MDHEN and CDR2 is SYDVKM. Cut back by 2 bases and 6 bases, the V and J ends lie 20 bases apart. Healthy HIV-negative adults with no recently reported acute infections or vaccinations were included as donors. Only Caucasian adults living in Nashville, Tennessee, USA were represented among the donors. CD4+ T cells were enriched through magnetic negative selection, after which naive cells were positively selected on CD45RA and the remaining negative fraction served as the memory subset. After blood collection by leukapheresis, PBMCs were isolated using Ficoll-Histopaque density gradient centrifugation and then cryopreserved in the vapor phase of liquid nitrogen. Analytical flow cytometry was used to check the purity and quantity of each magnetically sorted T cell population. Each sorted fraction had its genomic DNA isolated and then quantified by UV absorbance on a Nanodrop 2000c.

Using the deep immunoSEQ assay, multiplex PCR amplified TCR CDR3 regions from genomic DNA. Extracted genomic DNA from each cell subset was distributed evenly across all wells of several immunoSEQ 96-well plates, and each plate was treated as a replicate. For sorted subsets, each replicate PCR was loaded with about 0.2 ug genomic DNA, equivalent to 30,000 or so T cell genomes. Purified libraries were measured with a Qubit 3.0 fluorometer, size-checked on a Bioanalyzer 2100, and measured again with the KAPA Library Quantification kit. A separate single-read 150-cycle Illumina NextSeq 550 flow cell was used to sequence each immunoSEQ 96-well plate. Under the source paper's analysis protocol: Because the immunoSEQ output held only junctional sequences and lacked quality scores, the filtering could not match the filtering applied to full-length reads. To assign V/J genes and CDR3, sequences were annotated using PyIR, a Python wrapper for IgBLAST v1.9, with IMGT germline references. Reads were removed for weak V/J assignments (E-value above 1e-6), missing CDR3, stop codons, out-of-frame junctions, or ambiguous translated residues. V3J clonotypes were defined as sequences sharing the same inferred V gene, J gene, and CDR3 amino acid sequence. To compute the percentage overlap between repertoires, the number of shared unique clonotypes was divided by the size of the smaller repertoire. Three approaches were used to assess repertoire richness: RTK rarefaction, the Chao1 estimator, and Recon v2.1 estimates of unobserved clonotypes. For all TCRbeta clonotypes obtained by the gDNA method from four donors, generation probabilities were computed with OLGA. As stored in TCRdb, this immuneACCESS dataset retains in-frame rearrangements with V and J assigned. A fraction of the clones does not appear; measured against another copy, unresolved V genes explain less than half of the discrepancy, and the remainder lacks a known reason. D and trimming were read from the DNA, whereas the V and J calls and clone size are those reported in that table. The sample data list approximately 500,000 clones, and about 96% of these were observed just once. The top ten clones comprise about 0.064% of the sample.

Of note for this clone: The specificity of this receptor is unknown. No per-base quality is available; no much larger clone lies one base away.

Results and caveats for the whole study, not just this receptor: Across four donors, roughly 5.1% of naive CD4, roughly 3.3% of naive CD8, about 2.3% of memory CD4, and roughly 0.41% of memory CD8 clonotypes were shared. Only blood was sampled, and tissue TCR repertoires likely differ from those in blood. Incomplete sequencing was indicated by rarefaction of sorted-subset datasets, despite the large sequencing depth. Naive subsets generally had larger estimated clonotype richness than memory subsets. The small number of donors limited the genetic and exposure-history diversity represented. Pairwise subsampling indicated that sequencing depth was expected to affect the degree of clonotype sharing among donors. Clonotypes shared by all four sorted-subset donors showed higher generation probabilities than non-shared clonotypes.

The rearrangement combines TRBV28 with TRBJ1-5, with the identity of the D gene unclear. This TCR derives from a woman aged 30 to 39 in good health. Material: naive CD4+ T cells sorted from blood. The cell subset or site label, as the study defines it: CD45RA+ positively selected. The CDR3 protein is CASSLTRRQILGQPQHF. The nucleotide sequence reads as follows: TGTGCCAGCAGTTTAACCAGGAGGCAGATCCTCGGTCAGCCCCAGCATTTT.